A few counts support the clone carrying this TCR beta chain. The data originate from a study of T cells in Graves' hyperthyroidism and ophthalmopathy. Germline loops: CDR1 SNHLY, CDR2 FYNNEI. The CDR3 has 13 residues. V dropped 7 bases and J dropped 4 bases, with 13 bases sitting between them. RNA transcripts provided the source from which TCR beta CDR3 regions were amplified. During a first-round RT-PCR of the TCR CDR3, the HTBI primer set was used. Using its own MiXCR run on the multiplex PCR reads, TCRdb lists one record per CDR3 protein. The sample records 300,000 to 350,000 distinct CDR3 sequences, about 20% being singletons.

The origin of this receptor is a woman aged 45-65 years with Graves' hyperthyroidism. V and J are TRBV2 and TRBJ1-2; the D gene is possibly TRBD1 (5 bases). Material: blood. The CDR3 sequence is CASIRQSSYGYTF. The DNA for the CDR3 is TGTGCCAGCATCCGACAGAGTTCCTATGGCTACACCTTC.